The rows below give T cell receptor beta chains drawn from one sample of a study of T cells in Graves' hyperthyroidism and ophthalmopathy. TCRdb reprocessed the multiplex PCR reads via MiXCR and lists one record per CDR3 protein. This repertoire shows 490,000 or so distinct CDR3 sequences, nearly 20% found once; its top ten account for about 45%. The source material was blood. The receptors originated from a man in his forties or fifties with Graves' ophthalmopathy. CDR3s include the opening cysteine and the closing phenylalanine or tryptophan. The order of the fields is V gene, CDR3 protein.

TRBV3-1	CASSQEPYNEQFF
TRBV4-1	CASTWQLAGVPDYTGELFF
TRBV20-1	CSAKQGGTEAFF
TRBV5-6	CASSLAGPGEQYF
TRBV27	CASRGRLSGNTIYF
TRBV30	CAWSVGLAAKETQYF
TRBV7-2	CASSLRGLGGNQPQHF
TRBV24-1	CATSDTYSNQPQHF
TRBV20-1	CSARVWASGRLSSYEQYF
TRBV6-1	CASIRDRDWVYGYTF
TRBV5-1	CASSGGRAGTEAFF
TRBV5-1	CASSAQGNNEKLFF
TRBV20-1	CSARAWISGTDTQYF
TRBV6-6	CASSYGGLYRVLHALHF
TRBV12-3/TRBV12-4	CASSFRGMGYGYTF
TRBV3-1	CASSQDLSPGGYTF
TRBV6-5	CASSYSPGTGGSGYGYTF
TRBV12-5	CASGVGSGETQYF
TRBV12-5	CASGLGAFF
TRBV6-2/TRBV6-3	CASRALTGGRGETQYF
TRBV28	CASSSHPGGYEQYF
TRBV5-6	CASSPGADGYTF
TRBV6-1	CASSERGGLMNTGELFF
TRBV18	CASSADREEAFF
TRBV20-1	CSALGPPRTNEQYF
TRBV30	CAWSHPWAGRETYNEQFF
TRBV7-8	CASSKLTGGVYEQYF
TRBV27	CASKSGNQPQHF
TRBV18	CASSLGTVQETQYF
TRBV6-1	CASSRGQGVYEQYF
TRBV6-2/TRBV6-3	CASREVVTQTGNTIYF
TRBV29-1	CSVEATLTDAQYF
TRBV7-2	CAIEVGPNGGELFF
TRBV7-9	CASTFSGRSGSLRNEQFF
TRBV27	CASSLSGTGTNEQYF
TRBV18	CASSPIQQGPNEQYF
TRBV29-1	CSVAGDTQYF
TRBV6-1	CASSEHLDRRNTEAFF
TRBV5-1	CASRSGQENQPQHF
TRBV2	CASVGGAGDTQYF
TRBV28	CASNQSGTSGVRQYF
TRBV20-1	CSARDSARNTGELFF
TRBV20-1	CSARTLIVPNQPQHF
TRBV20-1	CSASPLGGDGNEQFF
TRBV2	CASSTQGAYGYTF
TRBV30	CAWSEGQGMTDTQYF
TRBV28	CASRPSTGMGATGEQFF
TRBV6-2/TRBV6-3	CASSQDRNYEQYF
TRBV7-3	CASSLGWGANTGELFF
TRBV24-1	CATSEAGRADYNEQFF
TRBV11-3	CASSIDIGSAYNEQFF
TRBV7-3	CASSAGTGLNYEQYF